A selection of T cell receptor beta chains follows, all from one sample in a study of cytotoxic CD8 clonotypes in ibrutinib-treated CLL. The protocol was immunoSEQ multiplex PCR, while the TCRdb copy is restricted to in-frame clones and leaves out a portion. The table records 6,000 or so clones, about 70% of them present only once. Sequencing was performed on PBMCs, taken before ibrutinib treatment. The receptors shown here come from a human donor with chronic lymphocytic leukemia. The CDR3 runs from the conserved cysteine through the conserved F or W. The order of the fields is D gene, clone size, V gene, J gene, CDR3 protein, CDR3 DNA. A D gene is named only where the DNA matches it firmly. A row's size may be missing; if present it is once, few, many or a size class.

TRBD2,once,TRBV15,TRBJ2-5,CATSAGRGTQYF,TGTGCCACCAGCGCGGGGAGGGGGACCCAGTACTTC
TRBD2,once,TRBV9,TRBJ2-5,CASSPSVSGSPETQYF,TGTGCCAGCAGTCCTTCCGTTAGCGGGAGTCCTGAGACCCAGTACTTC
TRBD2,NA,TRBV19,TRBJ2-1,CASSWSGSRSEQFF,TGTGCCAGTAGTTGGAGCGGGAGTCGTAGTGAGCAGTTCTTC
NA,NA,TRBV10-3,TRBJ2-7,CAISEGNEQYF,TGTGCCATCAGTGAAGGAAACGAGCAGTACTTC
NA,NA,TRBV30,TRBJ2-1,CAWSRLLGGEQFF,TGTGCCTGGAGTCGTCTGCTTGGGGGGGAGCAGTTCTTC
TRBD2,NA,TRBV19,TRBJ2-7,CASSMWMGGEQYF,TGTGCCAGTAGTATGTGGATGGGGGGGGAGCAGTACTTC
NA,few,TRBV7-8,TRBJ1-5,CASSLGGNTNQPQHF,TGTGCCAGCAGCTTAGGTGGCAACACCAATCAGCCCCAGCATTTT
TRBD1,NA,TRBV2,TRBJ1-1,CASRGSTGGLTEAFF,TGTGCCAGCAGGGGGTCGACAGGGGGCTTGACTGAAGCTTTCTTT
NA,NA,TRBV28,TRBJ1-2,CASRTGDEGYTF,TGTGCCAGCAGAACAGGAGACGAGGGCTACACCTTC
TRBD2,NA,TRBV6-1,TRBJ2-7,CASSARRGASYEQYF,TGTGCCAGCAGTGCCAGGCGGGGGGCTTCCTACGAGCAGTACTTC
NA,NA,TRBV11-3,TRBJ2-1,CASSLGQGGHEQFF,TGTGCCAGCAGCTTAGGACAGGGAGGGCATGAGCAGTTCTTC
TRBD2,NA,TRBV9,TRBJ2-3,CASSVGLAGFSTDTQYF,TGTGCCAGCAGCGTGGGACTAGCGGGATTTAGCACAGATACGCAGTATTTT
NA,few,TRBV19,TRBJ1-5,CASSWSGISNQPQHF,TGTGCCAGTAGTTGGTCGGGGATTAGCAATCAGCCCCAGCATTTT
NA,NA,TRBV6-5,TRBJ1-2,CASSYSDLGNYGYTF,TGTGCCAGCAGTTACTCCGACCTAGGCAACTATGGCTACACCTTC
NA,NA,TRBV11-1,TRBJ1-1,CASSDTAPLVEAFF,TGTGCCAGCAGCGACACAGCGCCCCTAGTTGAAGCTTTCTTT
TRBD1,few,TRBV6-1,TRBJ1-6,CASSDTPTGGRNSPLHF,TGTGCCAGCAGTGACACCCCGACAGGGGGCCGGAATTCACCCCTCCACTTT
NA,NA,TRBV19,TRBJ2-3,CASSIARGTDTQYF,TGTGCCAGTAGTATAGCGAGGGGCACAGATACGCAGTATTTT
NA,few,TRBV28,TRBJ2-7,CASSFLGGQGPSYEQYF,TGTGCCAGCAGTTTCCTCGGTGGGCAGGGACCATCCTACGAGCAGTACTTC
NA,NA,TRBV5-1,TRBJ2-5,CASSLDGTLEETQYF,TGCGCCAGCAGCCTGGACGGGACATTAGAAGAGACCCAGTACTTC
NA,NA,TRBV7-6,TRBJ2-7,CASSLSQGTTYEQYF,TGTGCCAGCAGCTTATCCCAGGGAACGACCTACGAGCAGTACTTC
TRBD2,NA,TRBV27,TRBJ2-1,CASSLGGRGDNEQFF,TGTGCCAGCAGTTTAGGTGGGAGGGGCGACAATGAGCAGTTCTTC
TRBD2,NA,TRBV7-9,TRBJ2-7,CASSLRTSGSYEQYF,TGTGCCAGCAGCTTAAGGACTAGCGGGAGCTACGAGCAGTACTTC
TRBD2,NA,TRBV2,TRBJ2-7,CASSDSLADSYEQYF,TGTGCCAGCAGTGATTCTCTAGCGGACTCCTACGAGCAGTACTTC
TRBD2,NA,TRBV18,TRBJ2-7,CASSPIAGVPYEQYF,TGTGCCAGCTCACCAATAGCGGGAGTACCCTACGAGCAGTACTTC
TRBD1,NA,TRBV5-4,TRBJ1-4,CASSPQTGPEEKLFF,TGTGCCAGCAGCCCCCAGACAGGGCCGGAGGAAAAACTGTTTTTT
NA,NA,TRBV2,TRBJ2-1,CASSVGRNNEQFF,TGTGCCAGCAGTGTTGGCAGAAACAATGAGCAGTTCTTC
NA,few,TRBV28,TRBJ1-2,CASRWGTNYGYTF,TGTGCCAGCCGGTGGGGTACTAACTATGGCTACACCTTC
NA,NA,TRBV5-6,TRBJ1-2,CASSLPDGYGYTF,TGTGCCAGCAGCCTGCCAGATGGCTATGGCTACACCTTC
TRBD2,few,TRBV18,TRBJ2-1,CASSPSGSRYNEQFF,TGTGCCAGCTCACCAAGCGGGAGTCGCTACAATGAGCAGTTCTTC
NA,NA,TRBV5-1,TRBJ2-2,CASSLDRVDTGELFF,TGCGCCAGCAGCTTGGACAGGGTAGACACCGGGGAGCTGTTTTTT
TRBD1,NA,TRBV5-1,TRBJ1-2,CASRQGAGSYGYTF,TGCGCCAGCAGACAGGGGGCCGGTTCCTATGGCTACACCTTC
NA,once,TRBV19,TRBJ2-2,CASSIVGLQNTGELFF,TGTGCCAGTAGTATAGTGGGACTCCAGAACACCGGGGAGCTGTTTTTT
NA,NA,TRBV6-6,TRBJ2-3,CASSAGQQSYTQYF,TGTGCCAGCAGTGCTGGACAGCAATCATATACGCAGTATTTT
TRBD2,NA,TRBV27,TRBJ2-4,CASSSLAGLAKNIQYF,TGTGCCAGCAGTTCCCTAGCGGGCCTAGCCAAAAACATTCAGTACTTC
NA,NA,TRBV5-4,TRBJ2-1,CASSLGSPGNEQFF,TGTGCCAGCAGCTTGGGATCCCCCGGCAATGAGCAGTTCTTC
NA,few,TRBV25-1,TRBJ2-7,CASSERGTYEQYF,TGTGCCAGCAGTGAACGGGGGACGTACGAGCAGTACTTC
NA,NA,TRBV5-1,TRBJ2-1,CASRGNRASVFNEQFF,TGCGCCAGCAGGGGCAACCGGGCCTCGGTCTTCAATGAGCAGTTCTTC
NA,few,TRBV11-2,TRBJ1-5,CASSLADNQPQHF,TGTGCCAGCAGCTTGGCGGATAATCAGCCCCAGCATTTT
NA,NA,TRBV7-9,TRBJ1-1,CASSLQARVSEAFF,TGTGCCAGCAGCCTTCAGGCTCGTGTATCTGAAGCTTTCTTT
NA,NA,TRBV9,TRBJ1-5,CASSRGVSNQPQHF,TGTGCCAGCAGCCGAGGCGTCAGCAATCAGCCCCAGCATTTT
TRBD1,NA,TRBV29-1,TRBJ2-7,CSVEGTGSPQQYF,TGCAGCGTTGAAGGGACAGGGAGTCCACAGCAGTACTTC
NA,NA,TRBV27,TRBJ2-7,CASSPSVGAHEQYF,TGTGCCAGCAGTCCATCCGTCGGGGCCCACGAGCAGTACTTC
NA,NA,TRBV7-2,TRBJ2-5,CASSSDRHQYF,TGTGCCAGCAGCTCAGACCGCCACCAGTACTTC
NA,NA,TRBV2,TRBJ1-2,CASEGFASYGYTF,TGTGCCAGCGAGGGGTTTGCCTCCTATGGCTACACCTTC
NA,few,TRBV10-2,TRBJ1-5,CASSEPTEYSNQPQHF,TGCGCCAGCAGTGAGCCCACAGAATATAGCAATCAGCCCCAGCATTTT
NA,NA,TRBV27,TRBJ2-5,CASSETQYF,TGTGCCAGCAGTGAGACCCAGTACTTC
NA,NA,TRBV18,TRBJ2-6,CASIQDRTISGANVLTF,TGTGCCAGCATACAAGACAGAACTATATCTGGGGCCAACGTCCTGACTTTC
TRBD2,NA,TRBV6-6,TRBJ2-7,CASGTRTYEQYF,TGTGCCAGCGGGACTAGGACGTACGAGCAGTACTTC
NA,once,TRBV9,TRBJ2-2,CASSQDRSRSNTGELFF,TGTGCCAGCAGCCAAGATCGTAGCAGATCGAACACCGGGGAGCTGTTTTTT
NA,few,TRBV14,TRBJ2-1,CASSQERRDSYNEQFF,TGTGCCAGCAGCCAAGAAAGGCGGGACTCCTACAATGAGCAGTTCTTC
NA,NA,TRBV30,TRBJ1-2,CAWIKVGRGNYGYTF,TGTGCCTGGATTAAGGTGGGCAGGGGCAACTATGGCTACACCTTC